This T cell receptor (beta chain) was captured in a study of T cells expressing NK-cell markers. The study's findings and limits: Expanded NKG2C+ T cell clones were not confirmed as HCMV-specific. Researchers report these clonotypes also headed the CD3+CD56-NKG2C+ fraction in a handful of donors.

TCRdb re-called the 5' RACE reads and gives one entry per CDR3 protein, without DNA. Recorded here are under 200,000 distinct CDR3 sequences; the top ten clones represent around a sixth. As for this clonotype: What it binds is not known.

This CDR3 contains 14 residues. Germline CDR1 and CDR2: DFQATT and SNEGSKA (reference sequence). This clonotype was obtained from a woman between 18 and 70 years old in good health. Sequenced input: blood T cells: a sorted CD56 or NKG2C T cell subset, CD4+ or CD8+ T cells, or bulk PBMC T cells (not recorded which). The rearrangement joins TRBV20-1 to TRBJ2-5; TCRdb returns TRBD2, unconfirmable since there is no DNA. The CDR3 reads CSARDGGLVRTQYF.